This entry features one T cell receptor beta chain sequence. Its target is not known. The data were taken from a study of CD8 T cell repertoires and HIV-1 epitope variants. Study details: Separate wells received one of Twenty-five Gag or Nef variant peptides. 1M T cells were kept uncultured as a baseline.

Trimming took 4 bases from V and 2 from J; bases not matched to a gene: 7. The germline CDR1 and CDR2 sequences are SGDLS and YYNGEE. The CDR3 sequence is 15 residues long. The data were produced by immunoSEQ multiplex PCR, yet TCRdb's version contains in-frame clones alone and is incomplete. The sample records some 3,000 clones, just under 70% being singletons. The rearrangement links TRBV9 to TRBJ2-5; 8 bases align to TRBD1. The sequence was collected from a male donor with HIV. Sequenced material: cultured CD8+ T cells derived from PBMCs. The CDR3 coding sequence is TGTGCCAGCAGCCCCAGGACAGGGTATCAAGAGACCCAGTACTTC. This codes for CASSPRTGYQETQYF. The complete variable domain, with remaining parts taken from reference TRBV9 and TRBJ2-5, reads DSGVTQTPKHLITATGQRVTLRCSPRSGDLSVYWYQQSLDQGLQFLIQYYNGEERAKGNILERFSAQQFPDLHSELNLSSLELGDSALYFCASSPRTGYQETQYFGPGTRLLVL.